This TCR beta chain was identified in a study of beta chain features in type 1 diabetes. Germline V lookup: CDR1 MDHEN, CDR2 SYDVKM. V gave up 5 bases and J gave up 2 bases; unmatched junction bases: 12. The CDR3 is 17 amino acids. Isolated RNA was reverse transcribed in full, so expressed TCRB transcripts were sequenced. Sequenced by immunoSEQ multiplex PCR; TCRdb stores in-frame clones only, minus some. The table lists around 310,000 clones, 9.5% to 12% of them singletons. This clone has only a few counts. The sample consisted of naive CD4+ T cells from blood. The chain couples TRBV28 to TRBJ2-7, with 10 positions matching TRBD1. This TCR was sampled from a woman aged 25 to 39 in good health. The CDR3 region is CASSQPLGTGVPYEQYF. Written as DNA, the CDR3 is TGTGCCAGCAGTCAACCACTCGGGACAGGGGTCCCCTACGAGCAGTACTTC.